This entry concerns a single T cell receptor (beta chain). The method was immunoSEQ multiplex PCR; TCRdb's version includes in-frame clones alone and lacks a portion of them. The data contain roughly 250,000 clones, approximately 90% of them singletons. The data belong to a study of blood T cell repertoires in COVID-19. The CDR3 sequence is 15 residues long. Germline loops: CDR1 MRHNA, CDR2 SNTAGT. The V and J ends lost 6 bases and 1 base, in that order; junction bases with no gene match: 8. Input material: PBMCs or T cells enriched from blood (not recorded which). V gene TRBV6-4 combines with J gene TRBJ1-2, with TRBD1 matching 7 bases. This TCR derives from a woman between 35 and 50 years old with acute COVID-19. CDR3: CASRPRDSNNYGYTF. CDR3 in DNA: TGTGCCAGCAGACCCCGGGACAGCAATAACTATGGCTACACCTTC.